The entry below describes one TCR beta chain. What it binds is unknown. Looked up from germline, CDR1 is DFQATT and CDR2 is SNEGSKA (reference sequence). Trimming cost V 0 bases and J 1 base; bases outside gene matches: 10. The CDR3 runs to 18 residues. These data originate in a study of blood T cells in healthy people across ages. The study's findings and limits: Both higher diversity and more naive CD4+ cells marked long-lived donors when set against aged donors. Diversity estimates drawn from one million T cells were deemed underestimates.

Through a sample-barcoded 5' primer and a J-beta primer mix, a second PCR was run for roughly 7 to 11 cycles. TCRdb ran MiXCR on the 5' RACE reads and lists one entry per CDR3 protein. The data contain about a million distinct CDR3 sequences, more than 30% of them singletons. The receptor was isolated from a man aged 18-30 years in good health. Sequenced: blood. V gene TRBV20-1 combines with J gene TRBJ2-1; 9 bases align to TRBD1. As DNA, the CDR3 is TGCAGTGCTAGAGATGGGACAGGGTTGTACGGTTCCTACAATGAGCAGTTCTTC. Translated, it gives CSARDGTGLYGSYNEQFF.